These T cell receptor beta chains were read from a single sample in a study of CD8+CD57+ T cells in acquired aplastic anemia. Via MiXCR, TCRdb re-called the reads, giving one row per CDR3 protein. The sample includes 150,000 or so distinct CDR3 sequences, less than 50% of them seen just once. Sequencing input: sorted CD4+, CD8+, or CD8+CD57+ T cells (not recorded which) from PBMCs. Receptor source: a human donor with aplastic anemia. Each CDR3 is given with its conserved first and last residue. The order of the fields is J gene, V gene, D gene, clone size, CDR3 protein, CDR3 DNA. The D gene is left open where the match is weak. Not every row has a clone size; where given, it reads once, few, many or a size class.

j_call: TRBJ1-2
v_call: TRBV7-6
d_call: TRBD1
clone_size: many
cdr3_aa: CASSLATGGRDGYTF
cdr3_nt: TGTGCCAGCAGCTTAGCGACAGGGGGCAGGGATGGCTACACCTTC

j_call: TRBJ1-5
v_call: TRBV10-3
d_call: TRBD1
clone_size: -
cdr3_aa: CATTGQAQHF
cdr3_nt: TGTGCCACCACGGGACAGGCCCAGCATTTT

j_call: TRBJ1-1
v_call: TRBV4-1
d_call: TRBD1
clone_size: few
cdr3_aa: CASSQDEGTGVAFF
cdr3_nt: TGCGCCAGCAGCCAAGATGAAGGGACAGGGGTTGCTTTCTTT

j_call: TRBJ2-1
v_call: TRBV29-1
d_call: -
clone_size: -
cdr3_aa: CTGRGAGHNEQFF
cdr3_nt: TGCACCGGTAGGGGGGCAGGCCACAATGAGCAGTTCTTC

j_call: TRBJ1-1
v_call: TRBV2
d_call: -
clone_size: -
cdr3_aa: CASTQRGNTEAFF
cdr3_nt: TGTGCCAGCACTCAAAGGGGGAACACTGAAGCTTTCTTT

j_call: TRBJ1-1
v_call: TRBV7-3
d_call: -
clone_size: -
cdr3_aa: CASTPWMNTEAFF
cdr3_nt: TGTGCCAGCACACCCTGGATGAACACTGAAGCTTTCTTT

j_call: TRBJ1-4
v_call: TRBV12-3/TRBV12-4
d_call: -
clone_size: many
cdr3_aa: CASSLDRYNEKLFF
cdr3_nt: TGTGCCAGCAGTTTAGACAGGTATAATGAAAAACTGTTTTTT

j_call: TRBJ2-1
v_call: TRBV10-3
d_call: TRBD2
clone_size: -
cdr3_aa: CAISEGTSGGLGEQFF
cdr3_nt: TGTGCCATCAGTGAAGGGACTAGCGGGGGGCTGGGTGAGCAGTTCTTC

j_call: TRBJ2-1
v_call: TRBV29-1
d_call: TRBD1
clone_size: -
cdr3_aa: CSVPLRGRGNEQFF
cdr3_nt: TGCAGCGTGCCCTTGAGGGGGCGAGGCAATGAGCAGTTCTTC

j_call: TRBJ1-1
v_call: TRBV29-1
d_call: -
clone_size: -
cdr3_aa: CSVEDTNGAEAFF
cdr3_nt: TGCAGCGTTGAAGACACTAACGGGGCTGAAGCTTTCTTT

j_call: TRBJ1-6
v_call: TRBV11-2
d_call: -
clone_size: -
cdr3_aa: CACSSVTGIYNSPLHF
cdr3_nt: TGTGCCTGCAGCTCGGTGACAGGAATCTATAATTCACCCCTCCACTTT

j_call: TRBJ2-1
v_call: TRBV29-1
d_call: TRBD1
clone_size: -
cdr3_aa: CSVEGDRGYEQFF
cdr3_nt: TGCAGCGTTGAAGGTGACAGGGGGTATGAGCAGTTCTTC

j_call: TRBJ2-5
v_call: TRBV7-8
d_call: -
clone_size: -
cdr3_aa: CASSLSTTQYF
cdr3_nt: TGTGCCAGCAGCTTAAGTACTACCCAGTACTTC

j_call: TRBJ1-4
v_call: TRBV9
d_call: TRBD1
clone_size: -
cdr3_aa: CASSQEYRGATNEKLFF
cdr3_nt: TGTGCCAGCAGCCAAGAATACAGGGGGGCAACTAATGAAAAACTGTTTTTT

j_call: TRBJ1-2
v_call: TRBV25-1
d_call: -
clone_size: -
cdr3_aa: CASSSRGARDPYGYTF
cdr3_nt: TGTGCCAGCAGTTCCCGAGGGGCCCGAGACCCCTATGGCTACACCTTC

j_call: TRBJ2-3
v_call: TRBV20-1
d_call: -
clone_size: few
cdr3_aa: CSARDTQYF
cdr3_nt: TGCAGTGCTAGAGATACGCAGTATTTT

j_call: TRBJ2-1
v_call: TRBV14
d_call: TRBD2
clone_size: many
cdr3_aa: CASSQDQRGLGEQFF
cdr3_nt: TGTGCCAGCAGCCAAGATCAGCGGGGTCTCGGTGAGCAGTTCTTC

j_call: TRBJ2-7
v_call: TRBV6-1
d_call: TRBD2
clone_size: -
cdr3_aa: CASVGLAGDEQYF
cdr3_nt: TGTGCCAGCGTGGGACTAGCGGGAGACGAGCAGTACTTC

j_call: TRBJ2-7
v_call: TRBV7-9
d_call: -
clone_size: -
cdr3_aa: CASSPGARYEQYF
cdr3_nt: TGTGCCAGCAGCCCAGGTGCGAGATACGAGCAGTACTTC

j_call: TRBJ1-1
v_call: TRBV10-3
d_call: -
clone_size: -
cdr3_aa: CAISEGVSTEAFF
cdr3_nt: TGTGCCATCAGTGAAGGGGTAAGCACTGAAGCTTTCTTT

j_call: TRBJ2-3
v_call: TRBV6-5
d_call: TRBD2
clone_size: many
cdr3_aa: CASKPSGTDTQYF
cdr3_nt: TGTGCCAGCAAGCCTAGCGGGACAGATACGCAGTATTTT

j_call: TRBJ2-5
v_call: TRBV11-3
d_call: TRBD2
clone_size: many
cdr3_aa: CASSSTSGRFETQYF
cdr3_nt: TGTGCCAGCAGCTCGACTAGCGGGAGGTTTGAGACCCAGTACTTC

j_call: TRBJ1-1
v_call: TRBV10-3
d_call: TRBD1
clone_size: once
cdr3_aa: CAISGLAGQEGRNTEAFF
cdr3_nt: TGTGCCATCAGTGGGCTAGCGGGACAGGAGGGCCGGAACACTGAAGCTTTCTTT

j_call: TRBJ1-2
v_call: TRBV7-2
d_call: TRBD1
clone_size: many
cdr3_aa: CASSPTGGGYGYTF
cdr3_nt: TGTGCCAGCAGCCCGACAGGGGGCGGCTATGGCTACACCTTC

j_call: TRBJ2-7
v_call: TRBV6-2/TRBV6-3
d_call: -
clone_size: once
cdr3_aa: CASSRDFPQSEQYF
cdr3_nt: TGTGCCAGCAGTAGGGACTTTCCCCAGTCCGAGCAGTACTTC

j_call: TRBJ1-1
v_call: TRBV6-1
d_call: TRBD1
clone_size: many
cdr3_aa: CASTDRGGTEAFF
cdr3_nt: TGTGCCAGCACCGACAGGGGTGGCACTGAAGCTTTCTTT

j_call: TRBJ2-7
v_call: TRBV2
d_call: TRBD2
clone_size: -
cdr3_aa: CASTGGLAGGYEQYF
cdr3_nt: TGTGCCAGCACAGGTGGACTAGCGGGAGGGTACGAGCAGTACTTC

j_call: TRBJ2-3
v_call: TRBV10-3
d_call: -
clone_size: -
cdr3_aa: CATSPTGDTDTQYF
cdr3_nt: TGTGCCACTTCTCCTACGGGTGACACAGATACGCAGTATTTT

j_call: TRBJ2-5
v_call: TRBV7-2
d_call: -
clone_size: -
cdr3_aa: CASSLVAQEETQYF
cdr3_nt: TGTGCCAGCAGCTTAGTGGCCCAGGAGGAGACCCAGTACTTC

j_call: TRBJ1-1
v_call: TRBV6-1
d_call: TRBD1
clone_size: many
cdr3_aa: CASSVAPQGAAFF
cdr3_nt: TGTGCCAGCAGTGTGGCTCCACAGGGGGCGGCTTTCTTT

j_call: TRBJ1-2
v_call: TRBV6-4
d_call: TRBD1
clone_size: once
cdr3_aa: CASSLTETGTDGYTF
cdr3_nt: TGTGCCAGCAGCTTAACCGAAACCGGGACAGATGGCTACACCTTC

j_call: TRBJ2-7
v_call: TRBV5-1
d_call: TRBD1
clone_size: many
cdr3_aa: CASSLGQISYEQYF
cdr3_nt: TGCGCCAGCAGCCTGGGACAGATCTCCTACGAGCAGTACTTC

j_call: TRBJ2-1
v_call: TRBV24-1
d_call: TRBD2
clone_size: -
cdr3_aa: CATEAGANEQFF
cdr3_nt: TGTGCCACCGAAGCGGGGGCGAATGAGCAGTTCTTC

j_call: TRBJ1-2
v_call: TRBV12-3/TRBV12-4
d_call: TRBD1
clone_size: many
cdr3_aa: CASSSLGTGNYGYTF
cdr3_nt: TGTGCCAGCAGTTCTCTCGGGACAGGGAACTATGGCTACACCTTC

j_call: TRBJ1-1
v_call: TRBV11-2
d_call: -
clone_size: many
cdr3_aa: CASSGKRTEAFF
cdr3_nt: TGTGCCAGCAGCGGGAAGAGGACTGAAGCTTTCTTT

j_call: TRBJ1-2
v_call: TRBV24-1
d_call: TRBD1
clone_size: -
cdr3_aa: CATSESGQGNYGYTF
cdr3_nt: TGTGCCACCAGTGAAAGCGGACAGGGGAACTATGGCTACACCTTC

j_call: TRBJ2-6
v_call: TRBV29-1
d_call: TRBD2
clone_size: -
cdr3_aa: CSVGGGGTEAF
cdr3_nt: TGCAGCGTTGGGGGGGGAGGTACTGAAGCTTTC

j_call: TRBJ1-5
v_call: TRBV11-2
d_call: -
clone_size: -
cdr3_aa: CASSSSGDRTVRPQHF
cdr3_nt: TGTGCCAGCAGCTCCTCCGGGGACCGAACAGTCCGGCCCCAGCATTTT

j_call: TRBJ1-1
v_call: TRBV6-4
d_call: -
clone_size: many
cdr3_aa: CASSDRGGTEAFF
cdr3_nt: TGTGCCAGCAGTGACAGGGGAGGCACTGAAGCTTTCTTT

j_call: TRBJ2-5
v_call: TRBV2
d_call: -
clone_size: -
cdr3_aa: CASRTATAQETQYF
cdr3_nt: TGTGCCAGCAGAACCGCGACAGCACAAGAGACCCAGTACTTC

j_call: TRBJ2-7
v_call: TRBV19
d_call: -
clone_size: -
cdr3_aa: CASRGRNSYEQYF
cdr3_nt: TGTGCCAGTAGGGGACGGAACTCCTACGAGCAGTACTTC

j_call: TRBJ2-1
v_call: TRBV7-9
d_call: TRBD2
clone_size: -
cdr3_aa: CASSLVLAGGSHGEQFF
cdr3_nt: TGTGCCAGCAGCTTAGTATTAGCGGGAGGTTCCCACGGTGAGCAGTTCTTC

j_call: TRBJ2-3
v_call: TRBV7-9
d_call: -
clone_size: many
cdr3_aa: CASSLTGSADTQYF
cdr3_nt: TGTGCCAGCAGCTTAACAGGGTCAGCAGATACGCAGTATTTT

j_call: TRBJ2-3
v_call: TRBV9
d_call: TRBD1
clone_size: -
cdr3_aa: CTSSVEGQGLSTDTQYF
cdr3_nt: TGTACCAGCAGCGTTGAAGGACAGGGGCTGAGCACAGATACGCAGTATTTT

j_call: TRBJ2-1
v_call: TRBV7-8
d_call: -
clone_size: -
cdr3_aa: CASSSGVTGGQFF
cdr3_nt: TGTGCCAGCAGCTCCGGGGTTACGGGTGGACAGTTCTTC

j_call: TRBJ2-1
v_call: TRBV10-3
d_call: -
clone_size: -
cdr3_aa: CAISDVDEQFF
cdr3_nt: TGTGCCATCAGTGATGTTGATGAGCAGTTCTTC

j_call: TRBJ1-2
v_call: TRBV11-1
d_call: TRBD1
clone_size: -
cdr3_aa: CASSDPGQGDYGYTF
cdr3_nt: TGTGCCAGCAGCGACCCGGGACAGGGGGACTATGGCTACACCTTC

j_call: TRBJ2-2
v_call: TRBV7-8
d_call: TRBD1
clone_size: many
cdr3_aa: CASSLVQGVGGELFF
cdr3_nt: TGTGCCAGCAGCTTAGTTCAGGGGGTAGGCGGGGAGCTGTTTTTT